This T cell receptor beta chain came from a study of regulatory T cells in long-lasting Graves disease. Findings and limits, study-wide: Under persistent disease, TRBV28, TRBJ1-2 and TRBJ2-5 were used preferentially.

Both iRepertoire HTBI primers and Arm-PCR of CDR3 regions were used to build the TCR beta libraries. TCRdb fed the multiplex PCR reads into MiXCR, producing one record per CDR3 protein. The sample lists roughly 500,000 distinct CDR3 sequences; roughly 20% were seen once. As concerns this clonotype: Its antigen is unknown. A read error is possible here, since a much larger clone lies one base away.

Time point noted: persistent/refractory GD, antithyroid drugs over 5 years with positive TRAb. With RNA extracted from PBMCs as input, the TCR library was made. This CDR3 spans 14 amino acids. Per the germline V gene, CDR1 is MNHEY and CDR2 is SVGEGT. The chain is built from TRBV6-2 or TRBV6-3 and TRBJ1-1, with a tentative D call TRBD1 (5 bases). The origin of this receptor is a female donor with Graves disease. The input for sequencing was peripheral blood mononuclear cells (PBMCs), taken when the disease was refractory, from a patient treated with antithyroid drugs. CDR3 loop: CASRTTGGNTDAFF. The CDR3 nucleotides read TGTGCCAGCAGAACCACAGGAGGCAACACTGATGCTTTCTTT.